This T cell receptor (beta chain) was recorded in a study of blood T cells in healthy people across ages. This clonotype has more than one count but fewer than ten. The second PCR ran roughly 7 to 11 cycles with a sample-barcoded 5' primer and J-beta primers. Using its own MiXCR run on the 5' RACE reads, TCRdb lists one record per CDR3 protein. The sample has roughly 800,000 distinct CDR3 sequences, 58% seen once. Trimming stripped 4 bases from V and 0 bases from J, with 3 bases between. The CDR3 is 12 residues long. Germline values: CDR1 ENHRY, CDR2 SYGVKD. Sequencing was done on a sample of blood. This TCR derives from a man younger than 40 in good health. This chain connects TRBV10-3 to TRBJ2-5; D not resolved. The CDR3 region is CAISANQETQYF. The CDR3, as DNA: TGTGCCATCAGTGCCAACCAAGAGACCCAGTACTTC.